Each of the 17 T cell receptor beta chains below was sequenced from the same sample in a study of shared clonotypes between healthy human individuals. Generated by immunoSEQ multiplex PCR, the TCRdb table keeps only in-frame clones and is missing some. The data contain over a million clones, around 82% of them seen just once; the ten biggest clones take up 0.6% to 0.7%. Material: memory CD4+ T cells from PBMCs. Subset: CD45RA-negative fraction. Receptors were obtained from a young man in good health. Some clones in this sample may be carry-over from other donors' samples.

The V and J genes are TRBV6-5 and TRBJ2-5, with D unresolved. Trimming took 2 bases from V and 1 from J, leaving 8 bases between them. This CDR3 is 14 amino acids long. From germline, CDR1 is MNHEY and CDR2 SVGAGI. The CDR3 DNA reads as TGTGCCAGCAGTTACGGGGTAACCCAAGAGACCCAGTACTTC. As protein: CASSYGVTQETQYF.

The chain links TRBV10-1 to TRBJ1-5; the D gene is possibly TRBD1 (6 bases). The ends were cut back, 10 bases at V and 6 bases at J, with 10 bases in the middle. The CDR3 loop spans 11 amino acids. The germline gives CDR1 WNHNN, CDR2 SYGVQD (reference sequence). The CDR3 coding sequence is TGCGCCATCGGGGGCGTTCAGCCCCAGCATTTT. It translates to CAIGGVQPQHF.

In its sample, this clone was seen once. The chain couples TRBV6-5 to TRBJ1-3; D may be TRBD1 (5 bases). V was shortened by 6 bases and J by 0 bases, with 9 bases between the two germline ends. CDR1 and CDR2 from the germline V gene are MNHEY and SVGAGI. The CDR3 sequence is 14 residues long. The CDR3: CASRRQSSGNTIYF. CDR3 coding DNA: TGTGCCAGCAGGCGACAGAGCTCTGGAAACACCATATATTTT.

The V call is TRBV6-1, the J call TRBJ1-5; 9 bases line up with TRBD1. From germline, CDR1 is MNHNS and CDR2 SASEGT. The CDR3 runs to 14 residues. V was pared by 7 bases and J by 6 bases, with 7 bases of the junction left unmatched. DNA of the CDR3: TGTGCCAGCAATGAGGACAGGGGCCGTCAGCCCCAGCATTTT. This gives the protein CASNEDRGRQPQHF.

V usage is TRBV7-2 and J usage is TRBJ2-7, with TRBD2 matching over 12 bases. CDR3 length: 15 residues. Unmatched junction bases numbered 9, after V lost 5 bases and J lost 7 bases. CDR1 SGHTA and CDR2 FQGNSA come from the germline V gene. CDR3 loop: CASSDASGRAGEQYF. The CDR3 DNA reads TGTGCCAGCAGCGATGCTAGCGGGAGGGCTGGGGAGCAGTACTTC.

J is TRBJ2-5 and V is TRBV28; 7 bases fit TRBD1. The CDR3 extends over 13 amino acids. Germline V CDR1 and CDR2: MDHEN, SYDVKM. V was pared by 6 bases and J by 4 bases, with 5 bases of the junction left unmatched. In DNA, the CDR3 is TGTGCCAGCAGCTACCCAGGGGGAGAGACCCAGTACTTC. Its protein is CASSYPGGETQYF.

This sequence joins TRBV28 and TRBJ1-4; D is ambiguous. Germline V lookup: CDR1 MDHEN, CDR2 SYDVKM. V lost 6 bases, J lost 7 bases, and 12 bases lay in between. This CDR3 contains 13 residues. The DNA for the CDR3 is TGTGCCAGCAGCCGCGGCGGGTTTGAAAAACTGTTTTTT. The encoded protein is CASSRGGFEKLFF. The variable domain in full, with the rest retrieved from reference TRBV28 and TRBJ1-4, is DVKVTQSSRYLVKRTGEKVFLECVQDMDHENMFWYRQDPGLGLRLIYFSYDVKMKEKGDIPEGYSVSREKKERFSLILESASTNQTSMYLCASSRGGFEKLFFGSGTQLSVL.

A note on this clone: A far larger clone differs by one base, so this is likely a read error. V usage is TRBV2 and J usage is TRBJ1-5, with D tentatively TRBD1 (5 bases). The germline CDR1 and CDR2 sequences are SNHLY and FYNNEI. The CDR3 is 13 residues long. In DNA, the CDR3 is TGTGCCAGCAGACGGGACCACAATCAGCCCCTGCATTTT. It codes for CASRRDHNQPLHF.

This chain links TRBV9 with TRBJ2-7; D is unresolved. Trimming left V 0 bases short and J 3 bases short, with 7 bases between. Germline V lookup: CDR1 SGDLS, CDR2 YYNGEE. The CDR3 is 13 amino acids. The CDR3 loop is CASSVDTNYEQYF. The CDR3 nucleotides are TGTGCCAGCAGCGTAGACACTAACTACGAGCAGTACTTC.

This clone has only a few counts. This chain links TRBV4-1 with TRBJ2-5; TRBD2 matches at 10 bases. J lost 4 bases, V lost 2 bases, and 13 bases had no gene match. CDR1 and CDR2 (germline): MGHRA, YSYEKL. This CDR3 region has 18 residues. This CDR3 is CASSQQEGASGRLETQYF. CDR3 DNA: TGCGCCAGCAGCCAACAAGAAGGGGCTAGCGGGAGATTAGAGACCCAGTACTTC.

Points on this clone: A far bigger clonotype differs at one base, so this is likely a read error. Other DNA sequences in this specimen translate into the identical CDR3. The V call is TRBV29-1, the J call TRBJ1-2, with D unresolved. In germline, CDR1 is SQVTM, CDR2 ANQGSEA. This CDR3 region has 9 residues. The CDR3 bases are TGCAGTGTTGAGAACAGCTTTACCTTC. It codes for CSVENSFTF.

The chain couples TRBV5-1 to TRBJ2-4; D is unresolved. In germline, CDR1 is SGHRS, CDR2 YFSETQ. This CDR3 comprises 13 residues. V was trimmed by 7 bases and J by 4 bases, leaving 12 bases between them. CDR3 nucleotide sequence: TGCGCCAGCCGCTCCCGGACGAAAAACATTCAGTACTTC. This translates into CASRSRTKNIQYF.

This clone was seen more than once but under ten times. The rearrangement links TRBV2 to TRBJ2-5, with 16 positions matching TRBD2. The CDR3 has 17 amino acids. Per the germline V gene, CDR1 is SNHLY and CDR2 is FYNNEI. The V segment lost 8 bases and the J segment 1 base; nucleotides outside the gene matches: 7. CDR3 amino acids: CASGTSGRAIAQETQYF. The CDR3 DNA reads TGTGCCAGCGGGACTAGCGGGAGGGCAATAGCCCAAGAGACCCAGTACTTC.

The chain carries TRBV6-4 and TRBJ2-7; D perhaps matches TRBD2 (6 bases). The CDR3 loop spans 13 amino acids. Looked up from germline, CDR1 is MRHNA and CDR2 is SNTAGT. CDR3 residues: CARDSPRPYEQYF. The CDR3, as DNA: TGTGCGAGGGACTCTCCCAGGCCCTACGAGCAGTACTTC.

This clone occurred many times. The V call is TRBV5-6, the J call TRBJ2-2; 7 bases map to TRBD1. The germline V gene has CDR1 SGHDT and CDR2 YYEEEE. The J segment lost 6 bases and the V segment lost 5 bases, leaving 7 bases of the junction unmatched. The CDR3 totals 14 residues. The CDR3 DNA reads TGTGCCAGCAGTTTGACAGGGACCGCCGGGGAGCTGTTTTTT. It is translated as CASSLTGTAGELFF.

The CDR3 coding sequence is TGTGCCAGCAGCTCATACGGGACAGGAGGCTACGAGCAGTACTTC. This codes for CASSSYGTGGYEQYF. V is TRBV7-2 and J is TRBJ2-7; TRBD1 aligns across 8 bases. The CDR3 consists of 15 residues. The trim removed 4 bases at V and 3 bases at J, leaving 8 bases unmatched. CDR1 and CDR2 from the germline V gene are SGHTA and FQGNSA.

The J gene is TRBJ2-3, the V gene TRBV5-1; possible D gene TRBD2, 6 bases. This CDR3 spans 16 amino acids. V was cut by 6 bases and J by 2 bases, with 19 bases left in between. Germline CDR1 is SGHRS and CDR2 is YFSETQ. In DNA form, the CDR3 reads TGCGCCAGCACCGGAGGAGGGGCCCATTTCACAGATACGCAGTATTTT. Its translation: CASTGGGAHFTDTQYF.